The clone carrying this T cell receptor beta chain was detected a few times. Its antigen is unidentified. Repertoires were generated with immunoSEQ multiplex PCR, while TCRdb's copy carries only in-frame clones and drops some. In the table there are about 54,000 clones, 70% to 90% of which are singletons. The entry originates in a study of T cell responses to AZD1222 COVID-19 vaccine. Regarding the study as a whole: White British people made up most donors, females outnumbered males, and clonal diversity was possibly underestimated.

Germline CDR1 and CDR2: SGHRS and YFSETQ. The germline V and J ends were trimmed by 0 bases and 5 bases, with 15 bases remaining between them. This CDR3 contains 15 residues. The clonotype was recovered from an adult who received the AZD1222 COVID-19 vaccine. The chain recombines TRBV5-1 with TRBJ2-7; D may be TRBD1 or TRBD2 (5 bases each). The sample was peripheral blood, taken 28 days after the second AZD1222 dose. The CDR3 spells CASSLGHRDVNEQYF. The CDR3 bases are TGCGCCAGCAGCTTGGGACACCGGGACGTGAACGAGCAGTACTTC.